This T cell receptor beta chain was recovered during a study of graft-versus-host responses after intestinal transplantation. As regards this clone: What it binds is not known.

Germline V CDR1 and CDR2: MDHEN, SYDVKM. This CDR3 contains 11 residues. Data came from immunoSEQ multiplex PCR; TCRdb stores just in-frame clones and leaves some out. Among under 150,000 clones listed, 85% to 95% were seen once. The rearrangement links TRBV28 to TRBJ1-2; no definite D call. This clonotype originated in a human donor who received an intestinal transplant. Source: unstimulated CD8+ T cells sorted from spleen or lymph node cells, taken before intestinal transplant. In DNA form, the CDR3 reads TGTGGTATACGGTACCTCGATGGCTACACCTTC. It encodes CGIRYLDGYTF.